This T cell receptor beta chain was recorded in a study of cytomegalovirus exposure and HLA in healthy donors. Broader study findings: Cytomegalovirus-associated status was assigned to 164 TCR beta chains. Highest at DRB1 and lowest at HLA-C, TCR association rates differed among HLA loci in a later analysis. For TCR beta chains, V- and J-gene trimming was later linked to a missense DCLRE1C variant.

With 6 bases clipped from V and 8 bases from J, the junction kept 7 bases outside the gene matches. The CDR3 sequence is 14 residues long. CDR1 MNHEY and CDR2 SVGAGI come from the germline V gene. Concerning this clone itself: Its antigen remains unknown.

With 60 Vbeta and 13 Jbeta primers, the PCR was carried out. Sequencing used immunoSEQ multiplex PCR; TCRdb keeps in-frame clones, though not all of them. The sample includes roughly 170,000 clones, roughly 80% of them seen just once. This clonotype was obtained from a man aged 50-60 years in good health and CMV-seronegative. The chain is built from TRBV6-5 and TRBJ1-4, with 9 bases matching TRBD1. The sample comprised PBMCs. The CDR3 sequence is CASRHGTGNEKLFF. The CDR3 region has the DNA TGTGCCAGCAGACACGGGACAGGGAACGAAAAACTGTTTTTT.